This TCR beta chain was profiled in a study of Ad26.COV2.S vaccination and SARS-CoV-2 variants. About the study: Intramuscular Ad26.COV2.S at 5x10^10 or 1x10^11 viral particles.

Assay: immunoSEQ multiplex PCR; the TCRdb copy retains only in-frame clones and omits some. Of about 680,000 clones listed, 89% were seen once; the top ten hold about 1.5%. This CDR3 is 11 amino acids long. Germline CDR1 reads SNHLY; CDR2 reads FYNNEI. Trimming stripped 8 bases from V and 8 bases from J, with 12 bases between. About this clone: Its cognate antigen is unknown.

The treatment denotes: over 15 received Ad26.COV2.S at low or high dose, single or two shots; about five received placebo; per-sample allocation not given. Collection of samples fell on day 63 after the first vaccine or placebo injection. This adult donor, from Boston, was 18-55 years old. Findings of the study overall: In vaccinated individuals, spike-specific CD8+ and CD4+ T cell responses reportedly displayed substantial breadth.

Here the sequenced sample was peripheral blood, taken in a trial of Ad26.COV2.S vaccine versus placebo. The receptor was derived from a person aged 18-65 years who received the Ad26.COV2.S COVID-19 vaccine or a placebo. The chain uses TRBV2 and TRBJ1-1; D is ambiguous. The CDR3 protein is CASVEVREAFF. In nucleotides, the CDR3 is TGTGCCAGCGTAGAGGTGCGCGAAGCTTTCTTT.